The clone carrying this TCR beta chain occurred a few times. In the original analysis: After removing out-of-frame reads, under 2.5 million distinct TCRbeta sequences remained. Here immunoSEQ multiplex PCR was the method, and the copy in TCRdb shows in-frame clones only, minus some. V, J and clone size derive from that table, while D and trimming were established from the DNA sequence. Of over 65,000 clones listed, 75% to 90% are singletons. This record comes from a study of memory CD4+ T cells and cytomegalovirus serostatus. Germline CDR1 reads MNHEY; CDR2 reads SMNVEV (reference sequence). The CDR3 is 15 amino acids. Deletions cut 3 bases from V and 2 bases from J, with 10 bases between. The sort gate was single viable CD3+CD4+CD8-CD45RO+ cells for memory CD4+ T cells. Total CD4+ T cells were enriched by CD4 positive selection.

The sample taken for sequencing was memory CD4+ T cells from blood. The source of this sequence is an adult in good health and CMV-seronegative. The rearrangement joins TRBV27 to TRBJ2-2; D uncertain. The CDR3 coding sequence is TGTGCCAGCAGTTTTCATCCCTCTAACACCGGGGAGCTGTTTTTT. Its translation is CASSFHPSNTGELFF.